The source of this T cell receptor beta chain is a study of T cell therapy after organ transplantation. Study background: Long-term post-therapy blood was drawn 20 to 29 weeks after therapy ended. Study-wide results and limits: Pretherapy CD8 clonality inversely correlated with its fold change after therapy.

V gave up 3 bases and J gave up 1 base, with 16 bases separating them. CDR1 is ENHRY, CDR2 SYGVKD, per germline. The CDR3 covers 17 residues. Profiled with immunoSEQ multiplex PCR; TCRdb holds only in-frame clones, not every one. The repertoire holds roughly 2,400 clones, 74% seen once, with 25% to 35% in the top ten. As regards this clone: Its specificity is unknown.

Time point described: 20-29 weeks after completion of therapy. The input for sequencing was CD8+ T cells from blood, taken after autologous CMV-specific T cell therapy. The clonotype comes from a human patient who had received a solid organ transplant and had CMV disease. Part of the T cell pool may stem from the graft donor. The V gene is TRBV10-3, the J gene TRBJ2-1; D ambiguous. The CDR3 is CAISDIVVLGSYNEQFF. The CDR3 bases are TGTGCCATCAGTGACATTGTTGTCCTGGGGTCCTACAATGAGCAGTTCTTC.